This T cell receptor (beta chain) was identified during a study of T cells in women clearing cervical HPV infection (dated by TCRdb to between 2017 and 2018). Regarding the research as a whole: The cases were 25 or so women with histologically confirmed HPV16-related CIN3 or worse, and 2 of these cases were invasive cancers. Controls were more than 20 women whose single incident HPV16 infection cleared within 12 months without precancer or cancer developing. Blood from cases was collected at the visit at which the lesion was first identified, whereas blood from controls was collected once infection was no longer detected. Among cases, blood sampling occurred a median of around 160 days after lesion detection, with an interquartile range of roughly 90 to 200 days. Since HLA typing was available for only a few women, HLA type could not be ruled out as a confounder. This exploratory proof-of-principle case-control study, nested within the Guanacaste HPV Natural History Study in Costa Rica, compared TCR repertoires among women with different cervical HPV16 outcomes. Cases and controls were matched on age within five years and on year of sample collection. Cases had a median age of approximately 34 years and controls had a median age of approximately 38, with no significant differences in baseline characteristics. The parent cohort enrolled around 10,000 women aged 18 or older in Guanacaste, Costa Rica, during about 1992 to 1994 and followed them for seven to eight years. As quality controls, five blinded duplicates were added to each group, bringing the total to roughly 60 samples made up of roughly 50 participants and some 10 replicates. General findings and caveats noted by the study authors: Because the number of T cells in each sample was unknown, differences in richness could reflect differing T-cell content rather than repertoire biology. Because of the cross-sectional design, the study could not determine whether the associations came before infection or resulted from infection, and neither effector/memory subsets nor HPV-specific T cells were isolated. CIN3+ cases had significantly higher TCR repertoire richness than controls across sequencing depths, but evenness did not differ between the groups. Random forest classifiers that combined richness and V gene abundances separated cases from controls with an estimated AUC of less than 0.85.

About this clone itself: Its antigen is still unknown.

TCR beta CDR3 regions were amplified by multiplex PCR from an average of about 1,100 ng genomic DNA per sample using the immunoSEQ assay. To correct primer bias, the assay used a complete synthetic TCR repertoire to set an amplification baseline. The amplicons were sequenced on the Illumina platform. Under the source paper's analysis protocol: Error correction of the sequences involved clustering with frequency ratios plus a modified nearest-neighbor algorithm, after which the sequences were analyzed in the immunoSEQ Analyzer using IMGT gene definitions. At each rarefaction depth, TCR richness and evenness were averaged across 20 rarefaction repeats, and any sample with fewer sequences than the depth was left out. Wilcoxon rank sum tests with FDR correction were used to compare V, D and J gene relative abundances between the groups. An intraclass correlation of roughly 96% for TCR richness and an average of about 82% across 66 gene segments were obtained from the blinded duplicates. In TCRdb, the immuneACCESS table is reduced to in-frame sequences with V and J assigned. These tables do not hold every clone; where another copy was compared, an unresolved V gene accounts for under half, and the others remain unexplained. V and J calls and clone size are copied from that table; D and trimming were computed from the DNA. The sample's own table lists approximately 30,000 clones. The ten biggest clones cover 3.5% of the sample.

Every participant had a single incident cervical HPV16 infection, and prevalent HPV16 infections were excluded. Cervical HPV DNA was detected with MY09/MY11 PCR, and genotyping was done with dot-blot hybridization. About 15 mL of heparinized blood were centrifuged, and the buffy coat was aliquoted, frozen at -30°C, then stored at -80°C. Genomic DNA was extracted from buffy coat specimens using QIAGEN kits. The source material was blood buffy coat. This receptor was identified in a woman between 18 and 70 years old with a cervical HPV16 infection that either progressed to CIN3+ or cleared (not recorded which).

The CDR3 loop reads CASSHGLAGGETQYF. CDR3 DNA (partial): TGTGCCAGCAGCCACGGACTAGCGGGAGGGGAGACC. The sequence is built from TRBV4-2 and TRBJ2-5; 15 nucleotides in the junction match TRBD2. The read terminates 3 residues before the CDR3 end, so the remaining end is supplied by the germline J gene. The germline V and J ends show losses of 3 bases and 5 bases respectively, and no gene match explains 1 base of the junction. Reading from cysteine to phenylalanine, the CDR3 counts 15 amino acids. The DNA covers only part of the CDR3, 36 bases in frame from base 1. CDR1 LGHNA and CDR2 YNFKEQ are derived from the germline V gene.